The 27 T cell receptor beta chains below were found in one sample sequenced in a study of T cells in localized non-small cell lung cancer. The table came from immunoSEQ multiplex PCR; TCRdb's copy has only in-frame clones and leaves some out. The data hold roughly 1,700 clones, with around two fifths observed a single time. The sequencing used lung tumor tissue, collected before any cancer treatment. These receptors were collected from a female donor at least 60 years old with stage I lung adenocarcinoma.

V usage is TRBV19 and J usage is TRBJ2-1, with D maybe TRBD1 (5 bases). This CDR3 has 14 amino acids. Germline V gene sequence: CDR1 LNHDA, CDR2 SQIVND (reference sequence). The ends were cut back, 0 bases at V and 15 bases at J, with 18 bases in the middle. The CDR3 DNA reads TGTGCCAGTAGTATAGACCTACAGGCCACTATACTGTTCTTC. Amino acid sequence: CASSIDLQATILFF.

The chain employs TRBV18 and TRBJ2-2; D not resolved. The CDR3 is 12 amino acids. Deletions cut 3 bases from V and 6 bases from J, with 5 bases between. CDR1 is KGHSH, CDR2 LQKENI, per germline. The CDR3 DNA reads as TGTGCCAGCTCACCGACTTCCGGGGAGCTGTTTTTT. Translated, it gives CASSPTSGELFF.

The chain couples TRBV9 to TRBJ2-5, with 8 bases aligning to TRBD1. Trimming at V came to 1 base and at J to 4 bases, leaving 9 bases not matched to a gene. The germline CDR1 and CDR2 sequences are SGDLS and YYNGEE. The CDR3 length is 16 residues. CDR3 loop: CASSVWTGRIGETQYF. The CDR3 DNA is TGTGCCAGCAGCGTATGGACAGGGAGGATAGGAGAGACCCAGTACTTC.

By proportion, this clone is medium-sized. This chain links TRBV6-8 with TRBJ2-6; weak D call: TRBD1 (5 bases). The CDR3 contains 19 residues. The germline V and J ends were trimmed by 4 bases and 0 bases, with 19 bases remaining between them. In germline, CDR1 is MNHGY, CDR2 SAAAGT. CDR3 nucleotides: TGTGCCAGCAGTTTTGCCAGGGAAGGTGTTGTCTCTGGGGCCAACGTCCTGACTTTC. Translating it yields CASSFAREGVVSGANVLTF.

This chain joins TRBV11-3 and TRBJ1-2; 8 bases line up with TRBD1. V lost 4 bases to trimming and J lost 6 bases; unmatched junction nucleotides: 7. CDR3 size: 14 residues. CDR1 SGHNT and CDR2 YENEEA come from the germline V gene. CDR3 DNA sequence: TGTGCCAGCAGCTCAGGACAGGGAGTAGATGGCTACACCTTC. This encodes CASSSGQGVDGYTF.

The chain links TRBV6-7 to TRBJ2-1, with D hard to call. TRBV6-7 is recorded as an ORF, its role being uncertain. CDR3 size: 16 residues. Trimming took off 2 bases at V and 0 bases at J, with 11 bases between the two ends. This CDR3 reads CASSYRAPSSYNEQFF. CDR3 sequence (DNA): TGTGCCAGCAGTTACCGGGCCCCGAGCTCCTACAATGAGCAGTTCTTC.

This chain uses TRBV18 with TRBJ1-1; the D gene is possibly TRBD1 (6 bases). V lost 5 bases to trimming and J lost 3 bases, with 13 bases between them. Germline V gene sequence: CDR1 KGHSH, CDR2 LQKENI. The CDR3 has 14 residues. The CDR3 loop reads CASSIGGFDTEAFF. CDR3 nucleotides: TGTGCCAGCTCAATAGGGGGATTCGACACTGAAGCTTTCTTT. Supplemented by reference TRBV18 and TRBJ1-1, the full variable domain reads NAGVMQNPRHLVRRRGQEARLRCSPMKGHSHVYWYRQLPEEGLKFMVYLQKENIIDESGMPKERFSAEFPKEGPSILRIQQVVRGDSAAYFCASSIGGFDTEAFFGQGTRLTVV.

This clone was found once. The chain has TRBV19 and TRBJ1-2; 10 nucleotides match TRBD1. This CDR3 is 12 amino acids long. The germline gives CDR1 LNHDA, CDR2 SQIVND (reference sequence). V lost 4 bases and J lost 8; bases outside the gene matches: 1. The CDR3 nucleotides are TGTGCCAGTAGTAGGGACAGGGGAGGCTACACCTTC. Translation gives CASSRDRGGYTF.

The rearrangement uses TRBV25-1 and TRBJ2-7; D call uncertain. Per germline, CDR1 MGHDK and CDR2 SYGVNS. The CDR3 runs to 13 residues. With 9 bases removed from V and 4 bases from J, the gap between germline ends came to 16 bases. The CDR3 DNA reads as TGTGCCAGTTTCACCCCCGCTGATTACGAGCAGTACGTC. Protein: CASFTPADYEQYV.

This clone has a handful of counts. The J gene is TRBJ2-7, the V gene TRBV11-3, with 7 bases identical to TRBD2. Germline V gene data show CDR1 as SGHNT and CDR2 as YENEEA. With 5 bases clipped from V and 5 bases from J, the junction kept 15 bases outside the gene matches. The CDR3 consists of 16 residues. The CDR3 sequence is CASSPPGGGIRNEQYF. DNA for the CDR3: TGTGCCAGCAGCCCCCCGGGGGGAGGGATAAGGAACGAGCAGTACTTC.

This chain uses TRBV6-8 with TRBJ1-4; D is unclear. V was shortened by 7 bases and J by 4 bases, with 13 bases between the two germline ends. The CDR3 runs 14 residues. Germline V gene sequence: CDR1 MNHGY, CDR2 SAAAGT. The CDR3 DNA is TGTGCCAGCATTCCGGGGTTTTTTAATGAAAAACTGTTTTTT. Encoded protein: CASIPGFFNEKLFF.

This chain uses TRBV23-1 with TRBJ1-1; maybe TRBD1 (5 bases). TRBV23-1 is an ORF for which the function is uncertain. The V end lost 11 bases, the J end lost 1 base, and 23 bases lay between the germline ends. The CDR3 covers 16 residues. CDR3 sequence (DNA): TGCGCCGAGATAGGGGCCCCGCTAAAGTGGAACACTGAAGCTTTCTTT. Protein sequence: CAEIGAPLKWNTEAFF.

Here the CDR3 DNA reads TGTGCTAGTGGTTTGGTATTTGTGAGCTCTGGAAACACCATATATTTT. It yields the protein CASGLVFVSSGNTIYF. The chain recombines TRBV12-5 with TRBJ1-3; D gene ambiguous. The CDR3 spans 16 residues. Trimming removed 0 bases at V and 0 bases at J, with 9 bases between. Germline assignment: CDR1 LGHNT and CDR2 FRNRAP. The full variable domain, in which reference TRBV12-5 and TRBJ1-3 provide the parts outside the CDR3, is DARVTQTPRHKVTEMGQEVTMRCQPILGHNTVFWYRQTMMQGLELLAYFRNRAPLDDSGMPKDRFSAEMPDATLATLKIQPSEPRDSAVYFCASGLVFVSSGNTIYFGEGSWLTVV.

This clone was seen only a few times. The chain recombines TRBV6-8 with TRBJ1-1, with D possibly matching TRBD1 (5 bases). Per germline, CDR1 MNHGY and CDR2 SAAAGT. The V end lost 2 bases, the J end lost 8 bases, and 12 bases lay between the germline ends. The length of the CDR3 is 13 residues. The CDR3 loop reads CASSYAGRPEAFF. CDR3 DNA sequence: TGTGCCAGCAGTTACGCGGGACGACCCGAAGCTTTCTTT.

This clone is labeled as large. The chain employs TRBV19 and TRBJ1-5, with TRBD1 identical over 9 bases. Germline-derived CDR1 and CDR2 are LNHDA and SQIVND (reference sequence). The junction had 9 bases not matched to a gene; V was cut back by 0 bases and J by 9 bases. The CDR3 runs 16 residues. CDR3 in amino acids: CASSIDSGTGSPPQHF. CDR3 nucleotide sequence: TGTGCCAGTAGTATAGACTCAGGGACAGGGTCGCCGCCCCAGCATTTT.

The V and J genes are TRBV5-1 and TRBJ1-1; weak D call: TRBD1 (6 bases). The V end was cut by 5 bases, the J end by 4 bases, with 15 bases between. The CDR3 is 14 amino acids. Germline V gene lookup returns CDR1 SGHRS and CDR2 YFSETQ. In DNA, the CDR3 is TGCGCCAGCAGAGAACAGGGAGCGGCCACTGAAGCTTTCTTT. This codes for CASREQGAATEAFF.

J is TRBJ1-2 and V is TRBV15; 8 bases match TRBD1. V shed 0 bases and J 2 bases; nucleotides not matched to a gene: 11. Germline V gene sequence: CDR1 LNHNV, CDR2 YYDKDF (reference sequence). The CDR3 contains 18 residues. The CDR3 reads CATSREPGQVSINYGYTF. The CDR3 DNA sequence: TGTGCCACCAGCAGAGAACCGGGACAGGTGTCCATAAACTATGGCTACACCTTC.

The chain joins TRBV29-1 to TRBJ1-2; TRBD1 aligns across 7 bases. After removal of 7 bases from V and 5 bases from J, the junction contained 13 bases not matched to a gene. The CDR3 contains 14 residues. The germline V gene encodes CDR1 SQVTM and CDR2 ANQGSEA. The CDR3 nucleotides are TGCAGCGCCGGATTCAGGACAGGCTATTATGGCTACACCTTC. As protein: CSAGFRTGYYGYTF.

By frequency in the sample, this clone is medium-sized. J is TRBJ2-3 and V is TRBV1. TRBV1 is flagged as a pseudogene. The CDR3 has 14 amino acids. The chain's CDR3 is CASSPSGGDKRQYF. CDR3 bases: TGCGCCAGCAGCCCATCCGGGGGCGACAAGAGGCAGTATTTT.

By frequency in the sample, this clone is medium-sized. At least one nucleotide is ambiguous or was not read, and the resulting amino acid is denoted X. The chain links TRBV6-8 to TRBJ1-2; no clear D gene. The CDR3 loop spans 13 amino acids. Germline CDR1 is MNHGY and CDR2 is SAAAGT. Between the trimmed V and J ends, which lost 5 bases and 0 bases, there was a span of 7 bases. CDR3 in DNA: TGTGCCAGCAGTGCAGRGGCTAACTATGGCTACACCTTC. This codes for CASSAXANYGYTF.

Here the CDR3 reads CASSPGQAGYTF. CDR3 nucleotides: TGTGCCAGCTCACCTGGACAGGCAGGCTACACCTTC. This chain joins TRBV18 and TRBJ1-2, with 7 bases fitting TRBD1. The CDR3 consists of 12 residues. Per the germline V gene, CDR1 is KGHSH and CDR2 is LQKENI. Germline trimming cut 3 bases from V and 8 bases from J; bases unmatched to any gene: 3. Full variable domain (rest looked up from reference TRBV18 and TRBJ1-2): NAGVMQNPRHLVRRRGQEARLRCSPMKGHSHVYWYRQLPEEGLKFMVYLQKENIIDESGMPKERFSAEFPKEGPSILRIQQVVRGDSAAYFCASSPGQAGYTFGSGTRLTVV.

This chain uses TRBV19 with TRBJ1-5; D might be TRBD1 (5 bases). V was cut by 0 bases and J by 7 bases, with 13 bases left in between. The CDR3 is 15 residues long. Per germline, CDR1 LNHDA and CDR2 SQIVND (reference sequence). This CDR3 is CASSIEGRGSQPQHF. The CDR3 DNA reads TGTGCCAGTAGTATAGAGGGGCGAGGGTCACAGCCCCAGCATTTT.

This clone was observed a handful of times. This sequence joins TRBV11-3 and TRBJ1-2; weak D call: TRBD1 (5 bases). With 1 base removed from V and 4 bases from J, the gap between germline ends came to 13 bases. Germline V gives CDR1 SGHNT, CDR2 YENEEA. CDR3 size: 15 residues. CDR3 coding DNA: TGTGCCAGCAGCTTAGGGAGAGGGGAGGCCTATGGCTACACCTTC. Encoded protein: CASSLGRGEAYGYTF. Full variable domain (rest looked up from reference TRBV11-3 and TRBJ1-2): EAGVVQSPRYKIIEKKQPVAFWCNPISGHNTLYWYLQNLGQGPELLIRYENEEAVDDSQLPKDRFSAERLKGVDSTLKIQPAELGDSAVYLCASSLGRGEAYGYTFGSGTRLTVV.

This clone has a handful of counts. This sequence joins TRBV9 and TRBJ2-2; D is perhaps TRBD1 (6 bases). The ends were cut back, 4 bases at V and 0 bases at J, with 10 bases in the middle. This CDR3 is built from 15 residues. Per germline, CDR1 SGDLS and CDR2 YYNGEE. CDR3 loop: CASSHGQSNTGELFF. The CDR3 DNA sequence: TGTGCCAGCAGCCATGGACAGTCGAACACCGGGGAGCTGTTTTTT.

The rearrangement joins TRBV28 to TRBJ1-2, with D hard to call. Deletions cut 3 bases from V and 2 bases from J, with 10 bases between. CDR1 MDHEN and CDR2 SYDVKM come from the germline V gene. The CDR3 loop spans 14 amino acids. Here the CDR3 reads CASSLVGSNYGYTF. Written as DNA, the CDR3 is TGTGCCAGCAGTTTGGTCGGCAGCAACTATGGCTACACCTTC.

The chain links TRBV10-1 to TRBJ2-1, with D possibly matching TRBD2 (5 bases). The CDR3 contains 16 residues. Per the germline V gene, CDR1 is WNHNN and CDR2 is SYGVQD (reference sequence). Trimming stripped 3 bases from V and 6 bases from J, with 18 bases between. The DNA of the CDR3 is TGCGCCAGCAGTGAATCTAAGGCTGCCGCGGGCAATGAGCAGTTCTTC. Encoded protein: CASSESKAAAGNEQFF.

This clone showed up just a few times. V usage is TRBV28 and J usage is TRBJ2-7, with D hard to call. Germline loops: CDR1 MDHEN, CDR2 SYDVKM. The CDR3 is 12 amino acids. The V and J ends lost 3 bases and 0 bases respectively, with 3 bases between them. This chain's CDR3 is CASSFSSYEQYV. CDR3 DNA: TGTGCCAGCAGTTTTAGCTCCTACGAGCAGTACGTC.